The clone carrying this T cell receptor beta chain was recorded once. This record belongs to a study of blood T cell repertoires in COVID-19. Sequencing used immunoSEQ multiplex PCR; TCRdb keeps in-frame clones, though not all of them. In the table there are about 170,000 clones, around 86% of which are singletons. V shed 6 bases, J shed 0 bases, and the junction held 3 bases outside the gene matches. This CDR3 contains 14 residues. Germline V gene data show CDR1 as MNHNS and CDR2 as SASEGT. The sample comprised peripheral blood. The chain couples TRBV6-1 to TRBJ1-1; TRBD1 agrees at 8 bases. The clonotype comes from a man between 65 and 85 years old with acute or convalescent COVID-19. The CDR3 DNA reads TGTGCCAGCAGACCGGGACAGGTGAACACTGAAGCTTTCTTT. Protein product: CASRPGQVNTEAFF.